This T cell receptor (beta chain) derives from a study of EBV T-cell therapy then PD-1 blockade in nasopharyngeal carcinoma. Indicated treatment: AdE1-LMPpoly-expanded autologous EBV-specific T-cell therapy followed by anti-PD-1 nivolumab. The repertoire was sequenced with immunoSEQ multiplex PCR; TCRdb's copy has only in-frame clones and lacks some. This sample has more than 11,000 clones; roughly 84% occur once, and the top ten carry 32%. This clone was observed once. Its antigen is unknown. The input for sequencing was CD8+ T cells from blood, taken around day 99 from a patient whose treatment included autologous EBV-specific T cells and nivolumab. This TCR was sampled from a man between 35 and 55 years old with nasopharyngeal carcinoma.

In DNA, the CDR3 is TGTGCCGGGACCGGGACGATGAACACTGAAGCTTTCTTT. This gives the protein CAGTGTMNTEAFF. The V call is TRBV2, the J call TRBJ1-1; D is perhaps TRBD1 (5 bases). V was trimmed by 11 bases and J by 0 bases, leaving 13 bases between them. This CDR3 is 13 amino acids long. CDR1 and CDR2 from the germline V gene are SNHLY and FYNNEI.